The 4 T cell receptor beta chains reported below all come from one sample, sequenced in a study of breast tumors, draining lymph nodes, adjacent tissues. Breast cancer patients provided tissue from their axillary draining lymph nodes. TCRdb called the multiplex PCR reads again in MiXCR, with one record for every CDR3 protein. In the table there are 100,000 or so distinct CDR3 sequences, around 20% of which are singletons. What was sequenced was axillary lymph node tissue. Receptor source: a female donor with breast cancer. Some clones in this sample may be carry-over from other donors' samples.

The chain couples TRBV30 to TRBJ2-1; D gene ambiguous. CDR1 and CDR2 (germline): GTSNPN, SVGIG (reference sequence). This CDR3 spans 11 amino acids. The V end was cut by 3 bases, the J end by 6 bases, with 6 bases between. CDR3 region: CAWRPLNEQFF. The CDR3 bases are TGTGCCTGGAGGCCCCTCAATGAGCAGTTCTTC.

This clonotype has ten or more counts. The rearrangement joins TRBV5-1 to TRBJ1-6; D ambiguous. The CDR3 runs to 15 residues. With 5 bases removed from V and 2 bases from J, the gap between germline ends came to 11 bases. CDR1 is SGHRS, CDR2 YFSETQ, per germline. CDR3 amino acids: CASRPGQAYNSPLHF. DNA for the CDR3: TGCGCCAGCAGGCCTGGGCAGGCCTATAATTCACCCCTCCACTTT.

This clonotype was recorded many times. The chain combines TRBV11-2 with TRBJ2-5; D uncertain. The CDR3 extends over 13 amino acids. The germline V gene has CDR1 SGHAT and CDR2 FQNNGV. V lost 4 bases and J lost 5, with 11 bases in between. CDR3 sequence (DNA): TGTGCCAGCAGCTCCAACCCCTTGGAGACCCAGTACTTC. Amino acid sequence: CASSSNPLETQYF.

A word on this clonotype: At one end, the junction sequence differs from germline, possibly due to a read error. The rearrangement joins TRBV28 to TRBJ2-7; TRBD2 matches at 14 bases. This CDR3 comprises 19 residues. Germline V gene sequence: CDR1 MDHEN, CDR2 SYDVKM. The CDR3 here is CASSSRTSGRKVSPYEQHF. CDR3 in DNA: TGTGCCAGCAGTTCTAGGACTAGCGGGAGGAAGGTGAGCCCCTACGAGCAGCACTTC.